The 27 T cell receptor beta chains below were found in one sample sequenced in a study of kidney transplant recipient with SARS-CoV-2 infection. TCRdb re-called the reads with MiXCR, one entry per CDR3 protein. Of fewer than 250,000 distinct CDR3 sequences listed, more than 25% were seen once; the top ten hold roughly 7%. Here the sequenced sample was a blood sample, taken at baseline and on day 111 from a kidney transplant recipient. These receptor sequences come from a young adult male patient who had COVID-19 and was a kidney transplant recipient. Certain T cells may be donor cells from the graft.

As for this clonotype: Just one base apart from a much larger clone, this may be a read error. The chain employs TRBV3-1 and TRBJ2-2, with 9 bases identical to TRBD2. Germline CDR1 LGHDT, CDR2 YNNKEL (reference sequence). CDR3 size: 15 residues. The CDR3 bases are TGTGCCGGCAGTGCCGGGACTAGCAACGCCGGGGAGCTGTTTTTT. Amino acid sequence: CAGSAGTSNAGELFF.

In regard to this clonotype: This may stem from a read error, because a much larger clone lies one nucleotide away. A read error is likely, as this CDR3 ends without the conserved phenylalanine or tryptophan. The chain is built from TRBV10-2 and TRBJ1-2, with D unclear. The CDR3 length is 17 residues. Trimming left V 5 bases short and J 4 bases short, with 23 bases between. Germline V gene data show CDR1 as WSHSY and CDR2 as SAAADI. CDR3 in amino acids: CASSLVNTSRKTYGYTL. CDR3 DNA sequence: TGCGCCAGCAGTCTGGTAAACACTTCTAGAAAGACCTATGGCTACACCCTC.

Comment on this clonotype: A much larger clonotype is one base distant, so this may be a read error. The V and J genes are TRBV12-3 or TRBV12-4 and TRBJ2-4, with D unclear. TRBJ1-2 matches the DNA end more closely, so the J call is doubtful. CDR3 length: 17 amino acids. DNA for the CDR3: TGTGCCAGCAGTCTCGAGGTCAGCTTCCGAAAGACCCATGGCTACACCTTC. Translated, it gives CASSLEVSFRKTHGYTF.

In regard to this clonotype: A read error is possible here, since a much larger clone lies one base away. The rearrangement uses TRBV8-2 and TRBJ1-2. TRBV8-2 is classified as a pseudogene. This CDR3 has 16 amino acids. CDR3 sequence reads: CGSLKCDSRKTYGYTF. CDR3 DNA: TGTGGCAGTTTAAAGTGTGATAGCCGAAAGACCTATGGCTACACCTTC.

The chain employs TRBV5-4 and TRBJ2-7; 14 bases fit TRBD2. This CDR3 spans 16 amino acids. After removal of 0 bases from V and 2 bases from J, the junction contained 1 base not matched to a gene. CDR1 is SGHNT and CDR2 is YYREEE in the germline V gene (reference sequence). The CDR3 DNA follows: TGTGCCAGCAGCTTGGCGGGACTAGCGGGGGCCTACGAGCAGTACTTC. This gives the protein CASSLAGLAGAYEQYF.

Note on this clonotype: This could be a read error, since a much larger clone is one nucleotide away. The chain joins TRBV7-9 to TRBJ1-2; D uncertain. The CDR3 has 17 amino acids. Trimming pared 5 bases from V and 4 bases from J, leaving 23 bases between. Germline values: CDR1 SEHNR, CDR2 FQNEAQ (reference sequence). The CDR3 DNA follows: TGTGCCAGCAGCATGTGTAAACACCATGGAAAGACCTATGGCTACACCTTC. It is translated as CASSMCKHHGKTYGYTF.

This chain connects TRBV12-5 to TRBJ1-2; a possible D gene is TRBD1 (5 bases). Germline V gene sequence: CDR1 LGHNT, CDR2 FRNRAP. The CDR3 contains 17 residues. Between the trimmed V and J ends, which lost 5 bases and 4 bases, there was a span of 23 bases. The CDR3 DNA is TGTGCTAGTGGTAGAGATTCTTTGCAGGGAAAGACCTATGGCTACACCTTC. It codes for CASGRDSLQGKTYGYTF.

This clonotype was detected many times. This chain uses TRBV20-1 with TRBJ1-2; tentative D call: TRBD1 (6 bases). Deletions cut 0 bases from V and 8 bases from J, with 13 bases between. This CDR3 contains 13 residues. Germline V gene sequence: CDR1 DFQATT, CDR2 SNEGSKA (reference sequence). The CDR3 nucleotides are TGCAGTGCTAGAGATCCCCCCGGACAGGGCTACACCTTC. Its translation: CSARDPPGQGYTF.

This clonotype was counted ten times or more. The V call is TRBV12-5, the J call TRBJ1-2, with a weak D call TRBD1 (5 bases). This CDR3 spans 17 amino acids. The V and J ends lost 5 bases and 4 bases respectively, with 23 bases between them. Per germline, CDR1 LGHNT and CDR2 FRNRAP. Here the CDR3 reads CASGRASLQGKTYGYTF. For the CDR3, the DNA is TGTGCTAGTGGTCGAGCTTCTTTGCAGGGAAAGACCTATGGCTACACCTTC.

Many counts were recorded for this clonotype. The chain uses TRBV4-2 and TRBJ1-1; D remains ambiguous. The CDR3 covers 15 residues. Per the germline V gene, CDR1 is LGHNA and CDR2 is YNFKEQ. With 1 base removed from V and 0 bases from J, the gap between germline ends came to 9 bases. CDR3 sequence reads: CASSQVRVMNTEAFF. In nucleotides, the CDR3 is TGTGCCAGCAGCCAAGTCCGGGTAATGAACACTGAAGCTTTCTTT.

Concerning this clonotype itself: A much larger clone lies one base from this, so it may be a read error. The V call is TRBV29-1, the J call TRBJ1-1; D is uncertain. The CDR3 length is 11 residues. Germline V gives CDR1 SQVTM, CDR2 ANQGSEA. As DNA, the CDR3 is TGCAGCGCTGGGCCGAACACTGAAGCTCTCTTT. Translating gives CSAGPNTEALF.

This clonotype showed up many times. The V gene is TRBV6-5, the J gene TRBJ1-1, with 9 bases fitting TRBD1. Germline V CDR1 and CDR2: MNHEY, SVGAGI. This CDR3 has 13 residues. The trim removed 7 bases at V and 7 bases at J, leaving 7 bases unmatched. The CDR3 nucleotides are TGTGCCAGCATCGAGGGGGACAGGGTTGAAGCTTTCTTT. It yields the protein CASIEGDRVEAFF.

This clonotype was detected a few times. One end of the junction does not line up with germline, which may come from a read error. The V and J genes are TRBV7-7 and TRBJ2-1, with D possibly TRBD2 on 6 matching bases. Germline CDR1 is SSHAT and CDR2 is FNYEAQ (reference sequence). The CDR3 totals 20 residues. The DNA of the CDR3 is TGTGCTAGCAGCTTGCGAATAAATCCGTCCGGGACTGATAAATACAATGAGCAGTTCTTC. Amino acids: CASSLRINPSGTDKYNEQFF. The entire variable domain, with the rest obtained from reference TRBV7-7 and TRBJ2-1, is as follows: GAGVSQSPRYKVTKRGQDVTLRCDPISSHATLYWYQQALGQGPEFLTYFNYEAQPDKSGLPSDRFSAERPEGSISTLTIQRTEQRDSAMYRCASSLRINPSGTDKYNEQFFGPGTRLTVL.

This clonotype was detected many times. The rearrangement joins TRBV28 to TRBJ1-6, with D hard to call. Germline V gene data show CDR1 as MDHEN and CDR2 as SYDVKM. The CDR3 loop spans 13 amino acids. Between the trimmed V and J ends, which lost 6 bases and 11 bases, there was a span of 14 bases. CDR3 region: CASSQTKVAPLHF. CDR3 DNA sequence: TGTGCCAGCAGCCAGACAAAGGTGGCACCCCTCCACTTT.

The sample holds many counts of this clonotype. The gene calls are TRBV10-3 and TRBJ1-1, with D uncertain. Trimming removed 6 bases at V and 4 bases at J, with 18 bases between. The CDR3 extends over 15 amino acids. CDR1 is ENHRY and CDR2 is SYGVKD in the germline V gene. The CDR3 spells CAISNSLMDVTEAFF. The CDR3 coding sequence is TGTGCCATCAGCAACTCTCTCATGGACGTCACTGAAGCTTTCTTT.

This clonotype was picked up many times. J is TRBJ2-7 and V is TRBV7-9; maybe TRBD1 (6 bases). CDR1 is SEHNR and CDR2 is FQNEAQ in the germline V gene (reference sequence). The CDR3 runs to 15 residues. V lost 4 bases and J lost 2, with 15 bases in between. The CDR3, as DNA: TGTGCCAGCAGCTCCTGGACAGTCTCCACCTACGAGCAGTACTTC. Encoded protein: CASSSWTVSTYEQYF.

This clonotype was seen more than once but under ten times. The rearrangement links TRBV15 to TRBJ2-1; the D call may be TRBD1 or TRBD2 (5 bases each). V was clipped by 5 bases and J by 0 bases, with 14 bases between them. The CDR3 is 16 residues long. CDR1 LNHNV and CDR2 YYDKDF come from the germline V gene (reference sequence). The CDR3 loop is CATSGPGPSSYNEQFF. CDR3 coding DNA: TGTGCCACCAGCGGACCGGGACCCAGCTCCTACAATGAGCAGTTCTTC.

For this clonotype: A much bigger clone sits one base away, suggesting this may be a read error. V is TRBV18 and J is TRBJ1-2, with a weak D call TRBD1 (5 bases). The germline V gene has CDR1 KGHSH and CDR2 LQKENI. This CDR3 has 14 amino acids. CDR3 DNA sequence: TGTGCCAGCTCACTACCCGACAGAAACTATGGCCACACCTTC. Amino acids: CASSLPDRNYGHTF.

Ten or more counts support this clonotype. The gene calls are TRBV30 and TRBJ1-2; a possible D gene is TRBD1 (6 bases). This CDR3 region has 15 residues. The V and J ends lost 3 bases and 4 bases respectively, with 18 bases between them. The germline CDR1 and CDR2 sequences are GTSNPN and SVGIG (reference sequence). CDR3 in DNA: TGTGCCTGGAGCAAGGGACATCCTCCTGCCTATGGCTACACCTTC. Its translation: CAWSKGHPPAYGYTF.

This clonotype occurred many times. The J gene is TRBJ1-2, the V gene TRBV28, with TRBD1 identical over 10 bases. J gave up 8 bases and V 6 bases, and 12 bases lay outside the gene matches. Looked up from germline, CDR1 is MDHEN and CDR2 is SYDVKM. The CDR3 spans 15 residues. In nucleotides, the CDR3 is TGTGCCAGCAGCCCCGGGGGGACAGGGGTGAGAGGCTACACCTTC. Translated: CASSPGGTGVRGYTF.

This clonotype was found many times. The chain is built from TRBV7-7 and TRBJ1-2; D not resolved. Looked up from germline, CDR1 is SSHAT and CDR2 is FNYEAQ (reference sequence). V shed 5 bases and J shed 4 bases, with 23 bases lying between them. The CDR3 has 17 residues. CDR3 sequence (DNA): TGTGCCAGCAGCGGGCAACCTAAGTGCCGAAAGACCTATGGCTACACCTTC. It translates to CASSGQPKCRKTYGYTF.

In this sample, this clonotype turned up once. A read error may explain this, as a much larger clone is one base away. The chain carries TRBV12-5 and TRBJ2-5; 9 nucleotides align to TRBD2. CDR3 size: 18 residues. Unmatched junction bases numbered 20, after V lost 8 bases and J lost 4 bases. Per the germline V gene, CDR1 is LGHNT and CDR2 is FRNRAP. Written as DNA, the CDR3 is TGTGCTAGTAGTTCTCAAGCGGGAGGCACTGGACTCGGAGAGACCCAGTACTTC. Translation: CASSSQAGGTGLGETQYF.

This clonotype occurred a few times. CDR3 in amino acids: CATSTNPSTRKTYGYTF. CDR3 nucleotide sequence: TGTGCCACCAGTACGAACCCTAGTACCAGAAAGACCTATGGCTACACCTTC. The chain joins TRBV24-1 to TRBJ1-2, with D hard to call. This CDR3 is 17 amino acids long. Germline V gene sequence: CDR1 KGHDR, CDR2 SFDVKD. Trimming shortened V by 6 bases and J by 4 bases, and 23 bases separated the two germline ends.

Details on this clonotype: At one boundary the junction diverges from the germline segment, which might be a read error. CDR3 DNA sequence: TGTGCCAGCAGCATACGCTCGGTCGTTAGAAAGACCTATGGCTGCACCTTC. This translates into CASSIRSVVRKTYGCTF. V and J are TRBV16 and TRBJ1-2; D unclear. CDR1 KGHSY and CDR2 FQNENV come from the germline V gene. The CDR3 extends over 17 amino acids. Together with reference TRBV16 and TRBJ1-2, the CDR3 gives the full variable domain: GEEVAQTPKHLVRGEGQKAKLYCAPIKGHSYVFWYQQVLKNEFKFLISFQNENVFDETGMPKERFSAKCLPNSPCSLEIQATKLEDSAVYFCASSIRSVVRKTYGCTFGSGTRLTVV.

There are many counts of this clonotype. The CDR3 spells CASTKQDRPPYGYTF. Written as DNA, the CDR3 is TGTGCCAGCACGAAACAGGACAGACCACCCTATGGCTACACCTTC. The V gene is TRBV11-2, the J gene TRBJ1-2; perhaps TRBD1 as D (6 bases). The CDR3 covers 15 residues. Germline CDR1 SGHAT, CDR2 FQNNGV. The V and J ends lost 7 bases and 4 bases respectively, with 19 bases between them.

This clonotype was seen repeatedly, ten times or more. The CDR3 coding sequence is TGTGCCAGCAACGCACCGAGCAATGAGCAGTTCTTC. As protein: CASNAPSNEQFF. The chain links TRBV6-5 to TRBJ2-1; D ambiguous. This CDR3 has 12 residues. The V and J ends lost 7 bases and 6 bases respectively, with 10 bases between them. Looked up from germline, CDR1 is MNHEY and CDR2 is SVGAGI.

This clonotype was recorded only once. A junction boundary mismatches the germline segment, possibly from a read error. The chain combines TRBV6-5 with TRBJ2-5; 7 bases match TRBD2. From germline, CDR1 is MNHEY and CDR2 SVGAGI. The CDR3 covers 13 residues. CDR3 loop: CASRLAVQETQHF. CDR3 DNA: TGTGCCAGCAGGCTAGCGGTACAAGAGACCCAGCACTTC.